The T cell receptor beta chain described here comes from a study of tumor-infiltrating lymphocytes in primary liver carcinoma. Blood RNA originated from unsorted whole blood, with germline DNA additionally extracted. This CDR3 has 14 residues. Per germline, CDR1 MGHRA and CDR2 YSYEKL. V was pared by 4 bases and J by 1 base, with 7 bases between. This clonotype has at least ten counts. The template, approximately 500 ng total RNA, yielded TCR beta cDNA made with a constant-region primer. Libraries covering TCR beta were generated through three nested multiplex PCR rounds (using a slightly modified ARM-PCR). It was with TRBV1-TRBV30 forward primers and a C-beta reverse primer that the first two PCR rounds were run, at roughly 10 cycles each. TCRdb redid the calling of the multiplex PCR reads with MiXCR, one entry per CDR3 protein. The table has 330,000 or so distinct CDR3 sequences, less than 65% seen once.

The sample consisted of peripheral blood. The rearrangement uses TRBV4-1 and TRBJ2-2; D unresolved. The TCR was taken from a middle-aged man with primary liver carcinoma and hepatitis B virus infection. CDR3 region: CASSPSENTGELFF. CDR3 nucleotides: TGCGCCAGCAGCCCCAGCGAGAACACCGGGGAGCTGTTTTTT.